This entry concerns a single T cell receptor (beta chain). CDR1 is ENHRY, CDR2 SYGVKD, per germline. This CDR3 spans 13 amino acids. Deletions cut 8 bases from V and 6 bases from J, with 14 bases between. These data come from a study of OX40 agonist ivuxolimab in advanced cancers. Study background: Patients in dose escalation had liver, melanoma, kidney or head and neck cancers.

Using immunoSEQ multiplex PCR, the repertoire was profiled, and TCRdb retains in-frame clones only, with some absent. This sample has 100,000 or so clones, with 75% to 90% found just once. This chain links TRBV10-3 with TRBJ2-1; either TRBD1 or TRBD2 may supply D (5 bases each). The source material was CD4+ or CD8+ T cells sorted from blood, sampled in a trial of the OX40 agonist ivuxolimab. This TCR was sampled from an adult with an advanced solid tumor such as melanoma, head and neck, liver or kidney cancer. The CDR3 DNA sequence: TGTGCCATCGGGGACGGGGCAAGCAATGAGCAGTTCTTC. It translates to CAIGDGASNEQFF.